Listed here are 18 T cell receptor beta chains from one sample, sequenced in a study of T cell repertoires in cytomegalovirus infection. Their antigen targets remain unknown. TCRdb itself ran the reads through MiXCR, one entry per CDR3 protein. This table holds 80,000 or so distinct CDR3 sequences, 20% to 30% found once. The material was CD8+ T cells from cultured PBMCs, obtained from culture after CMV antigen stimulation. The receptor source for this set is a human donor in good health (CMV status not recorded). Some clones in this sample may be carry-over from other donors' samples.

The gene calls are TRBV6-6 and TRBJ2-3, with no clear D. Germline CDR1 MNHNY, CDR2 SVGAGI (reference sequence). V lost 6 bases and J lost 6, with 16 bases in between. The CDR3 totals 14 residues. CDR3 residues: CASSPRALGDTQYF. The CDR3 nucleotides read TGTGCCAGCAGCCCTCGGGCCCTTGGGGATACGCAGTATTTT.

This clonotype was picked up many times. This chain connects TRBV7-9 to TRBJ2-6, with a possible D match to TRBD1 (5 bases). The CDR3 sequence is 16 residues long. The V and J ends lost 2 bases and 0 bases respectively, with 8 bases between them. CDR1 is SEHNR, CDR2 FQNEAQ, per germline (reference sequence). The CDR3 DNA sequence: TGTGCCAGCAGCTTACCACAGGTCTCTGGGGCCAACGTCCTGACTTTC. This sequence encodes CASSLPQVSGANVLTF.

At least ten counts were recorded for this clonotype. V is TRBV4-2 and J is TRBJ2-7, with a possible D match to TRBD1 (6 bases). Deletions cut 0 bases from V and 9 bases from J, with 18 bases between. The CDR3 sequence is 15 residues long. Germline lookup yields CDR1 LGHNA and CDR2 YNFKEQ. The CDR3: CASSQDSRTAQGQYF. DNA of the CDR3: TGTGCCAGCAGCCAAGATTCCCGGACAGCTCAGGGGCAGTACTTC.

The chain has TRBV19 and TRBJ1-5; 8 bases align to TRBD1. CDR1 LNHDA and CDR2 SQIVND come from the germline V gene (reference sequence). J lost 6 bases, V lost 8 bases, and 9 bases had no gene match. CDR3 size: 14 residues. As DNA, the CDR3 is TGTGCCAGTCAGGACAGGGCCCTAGCTCAGCCCCAGCATTTT. Residues: CASQDRALAQPQHF.

The chain employs TRBV14 and TRBJ1-2; 10 bases match TRBD1. Germline CDR1 SGHDN, CDR2 FVKESK. The CDR3 runs 16 residues. J was trimmed by 4 bases and V by 3 bases; bases with no gene match: 8. CDR3 sequence reads: CASSHRTGGFPYGYTF. The CDR3 DNA sequence: TGTGCCAGCAGCCACAGGACAGGGGGGTTCCCCTATGGCTACACCTTC.

This clonotype has more than one count but fewer than ten. This chain links TRBV20-1 with TRBJ2-1, with TRBD2 identical over 12 bases. This CDR3 comprises 14 residues. Germline trimming cut 6 bases from V and 8 bases from J; bases unmatched to any gene: 8. Germline V gene lookup returns CDR1 DFQATT and CDR2 SNEGSKA (reference sequence). The CDR3 reads CSAITSGGLDEQFF. In nucleotides, the CDR3 is TGCAGTGCCATAACTAGCGGGGGGTTGGATGAGCAGTTCTTC.

The chain carries TRBV27 and TRBJ2-2; D unresolved. Trimming took off 8 bases at V and 7 bases at J, with 14 bases between the two ends. CDR1 MNHEY and CDR2 SMNVEV come from the germline V gene (reference sequence). The CDR3 consists of 13 residues. This CDR3 is CASAGWGSGELFF. DNA for the CDR3: TGTGCCAGCGCCGGATGGGGTAGCGGGGAGCTGTTTTTT.

The J gene is TRBJ1-6, the V gene TRBV7-9; no clear D. This CDR3 comprises 15 residues. Trimming pared 3 bases from V and 11 bases from J, leaving 17 bases between. Germline V CDR1 and CDR2: SEHNR, FQNEAQ (reference sequence). CDR3 bases: TGTGCCAGCAGCTTTTCTCCTGGCCCACGGACACCCCTCCACTTT. Translation gives CASSFSPGPRTPLHF.

This clonotype was counted only a few times. The rearrangement links TRBV6-2 or TRBV6-3 to TRBJ2-5, with TRBD1 matching 7 bases. Looked up from germline, CDR1 is MNHEY and CDR2 is SVGEGT. The CDR3 is made up of 19 amino acids. V lost 0 bases, J lost 1 base, and 14 bases stayed unmatched. The CDR3 sequence is CASSYSKSKGTDAQETQYF. The CDR3 bases are TGTGCCAGCAGTTACTCGAAAAGTAAAGGGACAGACGCCCAAGAGACCCAGTACTTC.

This clonotype occurred a few times. The rearrangement links TRBV2 to TRBJ1-5; 7 positions agree with TRBD1. The CDR3 has 18 residues. J lost 6 bases, V lost 5 bases, and 19 bases had no gene match. Looked up from germline, CDR1 is SNHLY and CDR2 is FYNNEI. Here the CDR3 DNA reads TGTGCCAGCAGTCCCAAACTGCCTCCTGACAGGGAAAGTCAGCCCCAGCATTTT. The encoded protein is CASSPKLPPDRESQPQHF.

In this sample, this clonotype turned up many times. The CDR3 coding sequence is TGTGCCAGCAGCTCGGGGGGTCAGCCCCAGCATTTT. It encodes CASSSGGQPQHF. V is TRBV7-9 and J is TRBJ1-5; D may be TRBD1 (5 bases). CDR1 is SEHNR and CDR2 is FQNEAQ in the germline V gene (reference sequence). The CDR3 is made up of 12 amino acids. Trimming removed 4 bases from V and 6 bases from J, with 7 bases in between.

The genes are TRBV7-6 and TRBJ2-3; 7 bases are shared with TRBD2. J lost 3 bases, V lost 5 bases, and 5 bases had no gene match. The CDR3 consists of 14 residues. Germline values: CDR1 SGHVS, CDR2 FNYEAQ. This CDR3 reads CASSHGGSTDTQYF. CDR3 bases: TGTGCCAGCAGCCACGGGGGGTCGACAGATACGCAGTATTTT.

V usage is TRBV12-3 or TRBV12-4 and J usage is TRBJ2-1; 8 bases match TRBD2. Trimming cost V 6 bases and J 7 bases; bases outside gene matches: 11. This CDR3 comprises 15 residues. In nucleotides, the CDR3 is TGTGCCAGCAGGGCCACAGCGGGAGAAAGTAATGAGCAGTTCTTC. Protein: CASRATAGESNEQFF.

The gene calls are TRBV4-1 and TRBJ2-1; D ambiguous. With 0 bases removed from V and 7 bases from J, the gap between germline ends came to 16 bases. The CDR3 is made up of 16 amino acids. Germline V gene lookup returns CDR1 MGHRA and CDR2 YSYEKL. The CDR3 DNA is TGCGCCAGCAGCCAAGAGGATCAGGAGCTAGGAAATGAGCAGTTCTTC. This sequence encodes CASSQEDQELGNEQFF.

This clonotype was seen only a few times. This chain joins TRBV15 and TRBJ2-3; 15 nucleotides align to TRBD2. The junction had 14 bases not matched to a gene; V was cut back by 0 bases and J by 4 bases. The germline V gene has CDR1 LNHNV and CDR2 YYDKDF (reference sequence). The CDR3 length is 21 residues. The CDR3 loop reads CATSRDLTIGLAGGFPDTQYF. CDR3 nucleotide sequence: TGTGCCACCAGCAGAGATCTCACTATAGGACTAGCGGGGGGGTTTCCAGATACGCAGTATTTT. The full variable domain, completed using reference TRBV15 and TRBJ2-3, is DAMVIQNPRYQVTQFGKPVTLSCSQTLNHNVMYWYQQKSSQAPKLLFHYYDKDFNNEADTPDNFQSRRPNTSFCFLDIRSPGLGDTAMYLCATSRDLTIGLAGGFPDTQYFGPGTRLTVL.

The genes are TRBV9 and TRBJ2-1, with TRBD2 matching over 7 bases. After removal of 4 bases from V and 1 base from J, the junction contained 8 bases not matched to a gene. Germline CDR1 is SGDLS and CDR2 is YYNGEE. The CDR3 runs 16 residues. The CDR3 nucleotides are TGTGCCAGCAGCCCCTCAGCGGGGAGATCCTACAATGAGCAGTTCTTC. It translates to CASSPSAGRSYNEQFF.

This chain joins TRBV7-1 and TRBJ1-2; TRBD1 matches at 7 bases. TRBV7-1 belongs to the ORF category, with a function that is uncertain. The CDR3 runs to 15 residues. Unmatched junction bases numbered 16, after V lost 7 bases and J lost 8 bases. The CDR3 loop reads CASTLRGTESWGYTF. CDR3 sequence (DNA): TGTGCCAGCACCCTAAGAGGGACAGAATCGTGGGGCTACACCTTC.

V and J are TRBV11-2 and TRBJ2-3, with 10 bases lining up with TRBD1. This CDR3 contains 16 residues. V lost 1 base and J lost 6; bases outside the gene matches: 7. Germline CDR1 and CDR2: SGHAT and FQNNGV. For the CDR3, the DNA is TGTGCCAGCAGCTTAGTAGGGACAGGGGTAGCGGATACGCAGTATTTT. It codes for CASSLVGTGVADTQYF.